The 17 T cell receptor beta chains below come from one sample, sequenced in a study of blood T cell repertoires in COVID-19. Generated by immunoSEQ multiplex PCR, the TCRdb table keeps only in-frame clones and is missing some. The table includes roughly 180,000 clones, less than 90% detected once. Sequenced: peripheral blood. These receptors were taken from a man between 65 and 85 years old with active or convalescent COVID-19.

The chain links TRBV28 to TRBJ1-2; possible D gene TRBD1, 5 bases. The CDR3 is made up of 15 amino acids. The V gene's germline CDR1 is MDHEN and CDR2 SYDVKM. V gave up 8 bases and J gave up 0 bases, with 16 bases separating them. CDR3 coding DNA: TGTGCCAGCGGGACTCCGGACCGACCTAACTATGGCTACACCTTC. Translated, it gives CASGTPDRPNYGYTF.

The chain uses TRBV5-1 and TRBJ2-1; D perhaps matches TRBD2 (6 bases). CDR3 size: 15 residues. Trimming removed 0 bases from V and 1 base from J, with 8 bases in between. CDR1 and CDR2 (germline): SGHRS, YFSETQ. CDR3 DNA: TGCGCCAGCAGCTTGGAGGGGACTTCCTACAATGAGCAGTTCTTC. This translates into CASSLEGTSYNEQFF.

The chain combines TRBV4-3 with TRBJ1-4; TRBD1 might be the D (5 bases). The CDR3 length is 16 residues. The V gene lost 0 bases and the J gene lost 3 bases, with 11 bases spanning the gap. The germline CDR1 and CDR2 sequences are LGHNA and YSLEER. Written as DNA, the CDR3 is TGCGCCAGCAGCCAAGATCCTGCAGGGTCTAATGAAAAACTGTTTTTT. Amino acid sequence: CASSQDPAGSNEKLFF.

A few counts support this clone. Here the CDR3 reads CASSVGGANYEQYF. CDR3 nucleotide sequence: TGTGCCAGCAGCGTAGGAGGAGCAAACTACGAGCAGTACTTC. The V call is TRBV9, the J call TRBJ2-7, with D uncertain. Germline CDR1 is SGDLS and CDR2 is YYNGEE. Trimming left V 0 bases short and J 3 bases short, with 10 bases between. This CDR3 contains 14 residues.

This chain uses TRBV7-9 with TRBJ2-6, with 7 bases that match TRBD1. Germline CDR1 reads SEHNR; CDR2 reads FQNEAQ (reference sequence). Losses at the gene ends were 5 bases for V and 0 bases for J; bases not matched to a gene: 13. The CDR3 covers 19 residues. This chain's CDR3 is CASSLWGQRVFSGANVLTF. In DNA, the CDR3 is TGTGCCAGCAGCCTCTGGGGACAGCGAGTGTTCTCTGGGGCCAACGTCCTGACTTTC.

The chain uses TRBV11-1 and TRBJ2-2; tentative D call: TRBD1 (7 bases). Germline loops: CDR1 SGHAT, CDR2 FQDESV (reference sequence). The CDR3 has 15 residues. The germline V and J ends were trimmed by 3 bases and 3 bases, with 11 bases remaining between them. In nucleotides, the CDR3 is TGTGCCAGCAGCTTGGAGGGGGCTTACACCGGGGAGCTGTTTTTT. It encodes CASSLEGAYTGELFF.

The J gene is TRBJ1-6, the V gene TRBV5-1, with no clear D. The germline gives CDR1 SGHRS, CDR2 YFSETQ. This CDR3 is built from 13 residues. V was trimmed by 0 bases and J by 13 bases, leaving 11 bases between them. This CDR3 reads CASSLVSGSPLHF. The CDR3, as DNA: TGCGCCAGCAGCTTGGTTTCGGGTTCTCCCCTCCACTTT.

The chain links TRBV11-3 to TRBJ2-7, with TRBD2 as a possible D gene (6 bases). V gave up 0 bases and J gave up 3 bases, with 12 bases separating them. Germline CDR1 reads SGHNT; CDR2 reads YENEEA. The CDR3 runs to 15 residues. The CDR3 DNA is TGTGCCAGCAGCTTAGAGCGGGGACCCCACTACGAGCAGTACTTC. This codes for CASSLERGPHYEQYF.

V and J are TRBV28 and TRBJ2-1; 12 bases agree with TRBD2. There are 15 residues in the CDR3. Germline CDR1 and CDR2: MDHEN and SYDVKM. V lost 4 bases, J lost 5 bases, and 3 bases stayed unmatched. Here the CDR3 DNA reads TGTGCCAGCAGTTCCCTAGCGGGAGGGAACAATGAGCAGTTCTTC. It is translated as CASSSLAGGNNEQFF.

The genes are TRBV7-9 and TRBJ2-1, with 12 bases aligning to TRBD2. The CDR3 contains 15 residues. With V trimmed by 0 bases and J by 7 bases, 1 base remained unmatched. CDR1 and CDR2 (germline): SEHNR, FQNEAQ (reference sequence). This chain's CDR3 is CASSLAGTSGNEQFF. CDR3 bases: TGTGCCAGCAGCTTAGCCGGGACTAGCGGGAATGAGCAGTTCTTC.

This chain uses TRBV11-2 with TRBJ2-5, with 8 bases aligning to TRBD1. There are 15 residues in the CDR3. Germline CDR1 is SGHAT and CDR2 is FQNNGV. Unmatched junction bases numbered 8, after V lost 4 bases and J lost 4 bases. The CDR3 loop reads CASSSTGDGAETQYF. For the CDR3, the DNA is TGTGCCAGCAGCTCGACAGGGGATGGGGCAGAGACCCAGTACTTC. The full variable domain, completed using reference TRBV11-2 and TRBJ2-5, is EAGVAQSPRYKIIEKRQSVAFWCNPISGHATLYWYQQILGQGPKLLIQFQNNGVVDDSQLPKDRFSAERLKGVDSTLKIQPAKLEDSAVYLCASSSTGDGAETQYFGPGTRLLVL.

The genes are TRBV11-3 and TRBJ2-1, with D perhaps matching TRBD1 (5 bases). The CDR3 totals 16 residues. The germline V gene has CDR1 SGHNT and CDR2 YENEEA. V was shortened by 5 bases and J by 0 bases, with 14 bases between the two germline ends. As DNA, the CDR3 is TGTGCCAGCAGCCCAGGCGCAGGGCTCTCCTACAATGAGCAGTTCTTC. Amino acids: CASSPGAGLSYNEQFF.

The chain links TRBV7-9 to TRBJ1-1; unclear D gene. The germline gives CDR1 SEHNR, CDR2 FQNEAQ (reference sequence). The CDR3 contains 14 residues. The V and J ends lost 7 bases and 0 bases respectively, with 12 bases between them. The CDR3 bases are TGTGCCAGCACCGAAGTCACTATGAACACTGAAGCTTTCTTT. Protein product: CASTEVTMNTEAFF.

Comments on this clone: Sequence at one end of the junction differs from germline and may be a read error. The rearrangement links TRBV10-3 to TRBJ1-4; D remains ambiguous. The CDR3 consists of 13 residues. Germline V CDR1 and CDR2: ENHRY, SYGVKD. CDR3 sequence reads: CAISDRTEDKLFF. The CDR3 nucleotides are TGTGCCATCAGTGACCGGACGGAGGATAAACTATTTTTT.

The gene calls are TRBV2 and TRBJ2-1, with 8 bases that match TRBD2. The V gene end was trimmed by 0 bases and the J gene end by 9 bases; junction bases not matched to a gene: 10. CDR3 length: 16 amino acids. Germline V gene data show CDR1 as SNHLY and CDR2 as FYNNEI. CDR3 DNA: TGTGCCAGCAGTGAAGCCCGGGCGGGGGGCCGTGCTGAGCAGTTCTTC. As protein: CASSEARAGGRAEQFF.

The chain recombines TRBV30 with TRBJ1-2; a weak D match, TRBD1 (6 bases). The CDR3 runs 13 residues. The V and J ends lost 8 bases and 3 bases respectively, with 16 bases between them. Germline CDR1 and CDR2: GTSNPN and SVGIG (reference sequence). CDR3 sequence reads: CATIPGQYYGYTF. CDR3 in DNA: TGTGCCACCATCCCCGGACAGTACTATGGCTACACCTTC.

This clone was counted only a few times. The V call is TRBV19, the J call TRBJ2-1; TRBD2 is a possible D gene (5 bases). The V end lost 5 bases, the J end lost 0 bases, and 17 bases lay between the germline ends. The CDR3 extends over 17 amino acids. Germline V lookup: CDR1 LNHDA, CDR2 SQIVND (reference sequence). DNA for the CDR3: TGTGCCAGTAGTGCCCCCTTTCTACGGGGCTCCTACAATGAGCAGTTCTTC. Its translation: CASSAPFLRGSYNEQFF.